Reported below is one TCR beta chain. Generated by immunoSEQ multiplex PCR, the TCRdb table keeps only in-frame clones and is missing some. Among 150,000 or so clones listed, roughly nine tenths were seen once. The source of the sample is a study of T cell responses to AZD1222 COVID-19 vaccine. Trimming left V 3 bases short and J 1 base short, with 10 bases between. The CDR3 runs to 14 residues. Germline values: CDR1 MNHEY, CDR2 SMNVEV (reference sequence). This sequence joins TRBV27 and TRBJ2-7; D tentatively fits TRBD1 or TRBD2 (5 bases each). Sequencing was performed on peripheral blood, taken 28 days after the second AZD1222 dose. This clonotype was sampled from an adult who received the AZD1222 COVID-19 vaccine. The CDR3 region is CASSFLGDSYEQYF. The DNA of the CDR3 is TGTGCCAGCAGTTTTTTGGGGGATTCCTACGAGCAGTACTTC.